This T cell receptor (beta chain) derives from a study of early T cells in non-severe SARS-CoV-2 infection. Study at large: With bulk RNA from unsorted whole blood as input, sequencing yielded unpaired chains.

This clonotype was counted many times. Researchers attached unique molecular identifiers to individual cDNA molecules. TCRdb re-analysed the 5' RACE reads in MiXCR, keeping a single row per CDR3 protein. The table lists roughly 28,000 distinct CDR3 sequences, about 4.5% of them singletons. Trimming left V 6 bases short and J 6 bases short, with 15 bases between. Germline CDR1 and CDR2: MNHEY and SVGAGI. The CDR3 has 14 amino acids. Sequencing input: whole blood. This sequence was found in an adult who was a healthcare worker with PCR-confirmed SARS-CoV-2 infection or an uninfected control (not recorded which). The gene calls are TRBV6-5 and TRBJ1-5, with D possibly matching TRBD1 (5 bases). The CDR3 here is CASSRGGAGQPQHF. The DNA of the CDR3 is TGTGCCAGCAGCCGGGGAGGGGCGGGTCAGCCCCAGCATTTT.